A selection of T cell receptor beta chains follows, all from one sample in a study of shared clonotypes between healthy human individuals. Assay: immunoSEQ multiplex PCR; the TCRdb copy retains only in-frame clones and omits some. The sample yields roughly 500,000 clones, around 79% seen once. Sequencing input: PBMCs. The receptor source for this set is a woman in her thirties or forties in good health. Some clones in this sample may be carry-over from other donors' samples. Both conserved end residues are part of each CDR3. D genes are given only for firm matches. Rows may omit the clone size; those that give it use once, few, many or a size class.

DNA,CDR3,size,V,D,J
TGTGCCAGCAGCCGGGGACTAGCGGCCGGGAATGAGCAGTTCTTC,CASSRGLAAGNEQFF,NA,TRBV11-3,TRBD2,TRBJ2-1
TGTGCCAGCAGTTCTTCTACCTACACCGGGGAGCTGTTTTTT,CASSSSTYTGELFF,NA,TRBV2,NA,TRBJ2-2
TGTGCCACCAGCAACCCCTTAAGGGGTTCGGTCTACAATGAGCAGTTCTTC,CATSNPLRGSVYNEQFF,NA,TRBV15,NA,TRBJ2-1
TGTGCCAGCAGAGCAGGGTCTGGGGCCAACGTCCTGACTTTC,CASRAGSGANVLTF,NA,TRBV6-5,NA,TRBJ2-6
TGTGCCAGCTCACCTGGGTCCTTCCCTGAAGCTTTCTTT,CASSPGSFPEAFF,NA,TRBV18,NA,TRBJ1-1
TGTGCCTGGAGACTACTAGCGGGAGGTCCTATCGGGGAGCTGTTTTTT,CAWRLLAGGPIGELFF,NA,TRBV30,TRBD2,TRBJ2-2
TGTGCCAGTAGTAGCGGCCCTTATACCGGGGAGCTGTTTTTT,CASSSGPYTGELFF,once,TRBV19,NA,TRBJ2-2
TGCAGCGTTGTTTTCGGTAGCGGTTACAATGAGCAGTTCTTC,CSVVFGSGYNEQFF,NA,TRBV29-1,NA,TRBJ2-1
TGTGCCAGCAGCGCGGTGGGAGGATCCTACGAGCAGTACTTC,CASSAVGGSYEQYF,NA,TRBV9,NA,TRBJ2-7
TGTGCCAGCCGAAGACAGGGACAAGAGACCCAGTACTTC,CASRRQGQETQYF,NA,TRBV28,TRBD1,TRBJ2-5
TGTGCCAGCAAGACGGGGACGAACACTGAAGCTTTCTTT,CASKTGTNTEAFF,NA,TRBV2,NA,TRBJ1-1
TGTGCCAGCAGTTCAACCCAACAGGGTGAGCGCCCCTACGAGCAGTACTTC,CASSSTQQGERPYEQYF,NA,TRBV28,NA,TRBJ2-7
TGTGCCAGCAGCTTCGGGTCCAGGGCGCCAAGAAGGACTGAAGCTTTCTTT,CASSFGSRAPRRTEAFF,NA,TRBV7-9,NA,TRBJ1-1
TGTGCCAGCAGTCCAACAGGGTACACTGAAGCTTTCTTT,CASSPTGYTEAFF,NA,TRBV27,NA,TRBJ1-1
TGTGCCAGCAGCGTAGGGCTAGCGGGAGTTAACGGCGAGACCCAGTACTTC,CASSVGLAGVNGETQYF,NA,TRBV9,TRBD2,TRBJ2-5
TGTGCCAGCAGCCCGTTAGTAGGGGAGCTGTTTTTT,CASSPLVGELFF,NA,TRBV7-9,NA,TRBJ2-2
TGTGCCAGCAGCCGGGGGACTAGCGATTATGAGCAGTACTTC,CASSRGTSDYEQYF,NA,TRBV4-2,TRBD2,TRBJ2-7
TGTGCCAGCAGCCAGAAGGACATCCTGAACACTGAAGCTTTCTTT,CASSQKDILNTEAFF,NA,TRBV7-8,NA,TRBJ1-1
TGTGCCACCAGCAGTAGGGAGAGGAACACTGAAGCTTTCTTT,CATSSRERNTEAFF,NA,TRBV15,NA,TRBJ1-1
TGCGCCAGCAGCATACAGGGGGCGGAGACCCAGTACTTC,CASSIQGAETQYF,NA,TRBV5-1,TRBD1,TRBJ2-5
TGTGCCAGCAGCTTAAGGCTAGCGGGAGAGACCCAGTACTTC,CASSLRLAGETQYF,NA,TRBV11-2,TRBD2,TRBJ2-5
TGTGCCAGCAGTGCCGATAGGGAAACCGAGCAGTACTTC,CASSADRETEQYF,NA,TRBV2,NA,TRBJ2-7